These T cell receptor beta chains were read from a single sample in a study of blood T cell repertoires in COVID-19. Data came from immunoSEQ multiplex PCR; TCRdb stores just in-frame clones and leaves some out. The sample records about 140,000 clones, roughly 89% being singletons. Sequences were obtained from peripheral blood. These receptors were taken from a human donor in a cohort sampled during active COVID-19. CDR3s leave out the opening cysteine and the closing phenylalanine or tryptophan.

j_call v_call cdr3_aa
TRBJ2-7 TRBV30 AWTLPGGRSYEQY
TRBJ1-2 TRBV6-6 ASSYLPGNYGYT
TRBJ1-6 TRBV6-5 AASNRGLASPLH
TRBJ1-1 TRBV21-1 ASTRGTGSMNTEAF
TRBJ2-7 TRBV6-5 ASGSGVYEQY
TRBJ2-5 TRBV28 ASSTTGSQY
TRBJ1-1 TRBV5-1 ASSLRPVEGNTEAF
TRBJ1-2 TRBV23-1 ASSPLVVAGYGYT
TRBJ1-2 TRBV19 ASRPDRVLGYT
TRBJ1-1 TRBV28 ASIGQRGAYGDTEAF
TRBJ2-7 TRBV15 ATSYLGQGYEQY